This T cell receptor (beta chain) was captured in a study of lymphopenia after photon versus proton radiotherapy. To note about this clone: Its cognate antigen is unknown.

This CDR3 has 13 amino acids. Per the germline V gene, CDR1 is SGHDT and CDR2 is YYEEEE. Trimming shortened V by 4 bases and J by 3 bases, and 11 bases separated the two germline ends. General study points: Post-nadir TCR diversity decline inversely tracked overall survival among those who died. Post-nadir diversity loss with photons came from oligoclonal expansion, particularly CD8+ Temra cells.

The repertoire was sequenced with immunoSEQ multiplex PCR; TCRdb's copy has only in-frame clones and lacks some. The table shows tens of thousands of clones, with 85% occurring only once. Here the sequenced sample was peripheral blood, taken from a patient treated with photon-based radiotherapy. The chain links TRBV5-6 to TRBJ2-7; perhaps D is TRBD1 or TRBD2 (5 bases each). The clonotype was recovered from a middle-aged man with gastric cancer. CDR3 nucleotides: TGTGCCAGCAGCCCAGGGACCCGCTACGAGCAGTACTTC. This encodes CASSPGTRYEQYF.